The entry below gives a single T cell receptor (beta chain) sequence along with its context. Original data processing: For nucleated cells, counts were estimated from reference gene primer amplification. Data came from immunoSEQ multiplex PCR; TCRdb stores just in-frame clones and leaves some out. The V and J calls and clone size were taken over from that table, and D and trimming were inferred from the DNA. The data hold approximately 180,000 clones, with about 85% observed a single time. The data originate from a study of blood T cell repertoires in COVID-19. Recruited during active infection, patients (from Seattle) were subsequently followed longitudinally. CDR3 length: 13 residues. Trimming left V 1 base short and J 6 bases short, with 9 bases between. Germline V gives CDR1 SSHAT, CDR2 FNYEAQ (reference sequence).

This receptor was taken from a person aged 65-85 years with COVID-19, enrolled during active disease. Material: peripheral blood. The chain combines TRBV7-7 with TRBJ2-5, with TRBD2 as a possible D gene (5 bases). CDR3: CASSLDLGKTQYF. The CDR3 bases are TGTGCCAGCAGCTTAGACCTCGGGAAGACCCAGTACTTC.